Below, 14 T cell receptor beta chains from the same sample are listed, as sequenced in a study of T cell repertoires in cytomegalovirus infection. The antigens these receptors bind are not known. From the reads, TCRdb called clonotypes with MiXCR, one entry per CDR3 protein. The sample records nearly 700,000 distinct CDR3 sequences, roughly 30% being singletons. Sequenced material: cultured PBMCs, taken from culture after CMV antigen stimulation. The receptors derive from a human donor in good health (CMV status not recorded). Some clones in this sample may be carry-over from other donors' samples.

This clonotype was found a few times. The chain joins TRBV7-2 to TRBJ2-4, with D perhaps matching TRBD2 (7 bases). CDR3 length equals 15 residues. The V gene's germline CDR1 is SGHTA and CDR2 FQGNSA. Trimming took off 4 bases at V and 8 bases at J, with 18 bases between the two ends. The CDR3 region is CASSSRGGPEDIQYF. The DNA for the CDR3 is TGTGCCAGCAGCTCTAGGGGGGGCCCGGAGGACATTCAGTACTTC.

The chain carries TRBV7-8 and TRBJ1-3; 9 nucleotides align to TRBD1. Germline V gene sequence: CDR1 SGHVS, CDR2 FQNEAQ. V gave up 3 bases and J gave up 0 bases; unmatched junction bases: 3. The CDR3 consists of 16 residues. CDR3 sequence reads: CASSFGQGYSGNTIYF. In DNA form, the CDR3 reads TGTGCCAGCAGCTTCGGACAGGGGTACTCTGGAAACACCATATATTTT.

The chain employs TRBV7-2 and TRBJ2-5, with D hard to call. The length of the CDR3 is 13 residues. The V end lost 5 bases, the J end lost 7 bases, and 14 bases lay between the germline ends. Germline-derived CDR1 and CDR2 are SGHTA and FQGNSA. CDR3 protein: CASSPDLVGTQYF. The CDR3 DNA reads TGTGCCAGCAGCCCAGACCTCGTGGGGACCCAGTACTTC.

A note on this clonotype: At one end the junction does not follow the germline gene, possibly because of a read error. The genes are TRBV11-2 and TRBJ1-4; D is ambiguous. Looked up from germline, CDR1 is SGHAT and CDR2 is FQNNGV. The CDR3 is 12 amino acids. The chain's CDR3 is CASSLDGGPPDF. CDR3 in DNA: TGTGCCAGCAGCTTAGATGGAGGACCCCCTGATTTT.

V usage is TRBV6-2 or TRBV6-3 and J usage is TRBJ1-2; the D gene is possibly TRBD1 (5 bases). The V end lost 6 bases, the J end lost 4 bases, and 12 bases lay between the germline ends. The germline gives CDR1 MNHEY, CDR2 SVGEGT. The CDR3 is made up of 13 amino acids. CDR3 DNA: TGTGCCAGCAGGGCGGGACGGATCTATGGCTACACCTTC. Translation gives CASRAGRIYGYTF.

CDR3 residues: CASTPPTRDRGTDTQYF. CDR3 DNA sequence: TGTGCCAGCACCCCTCCCACACGGGACAGGGGCACAGATACGCAGTATTTT. V and J are TRBV7-9 and TRBJ2-3; 9 bases match TRBD1. V lost 7 bases to trimming and J lost 1 base; unmatched junction nucleotides: 12. Germline V gives CDR1 SEHNR, CDR2 FQNEAQ (reference sequence). The CDR3 is 17 residues long.

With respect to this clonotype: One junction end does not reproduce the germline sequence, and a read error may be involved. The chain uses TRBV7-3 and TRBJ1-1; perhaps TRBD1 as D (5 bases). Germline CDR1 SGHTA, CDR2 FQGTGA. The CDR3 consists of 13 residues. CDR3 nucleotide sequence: TGTGTCAGCAGCTTAACAGAACAGGTCGAAGCTTTCTTT. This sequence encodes CVSSLTEQVEAFF.

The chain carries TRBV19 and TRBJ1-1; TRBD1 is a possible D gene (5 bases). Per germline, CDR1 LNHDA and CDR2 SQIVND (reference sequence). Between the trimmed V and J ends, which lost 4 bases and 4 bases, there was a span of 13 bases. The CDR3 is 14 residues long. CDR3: CASSTRQTLTEAFF. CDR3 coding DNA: TGTGCCAGTAGTACCCGACAGACTCTCACTGAAGCTTTCTTT.

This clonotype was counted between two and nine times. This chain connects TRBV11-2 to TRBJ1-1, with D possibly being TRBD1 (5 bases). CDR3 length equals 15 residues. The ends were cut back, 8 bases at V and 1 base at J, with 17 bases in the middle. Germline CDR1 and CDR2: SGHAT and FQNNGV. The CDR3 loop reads CASAIPGQRNTEAFF. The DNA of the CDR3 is TGTGCCAGCGCGATTCCGGGGCAGAGGAACACTGAAGCTTTCTTT.

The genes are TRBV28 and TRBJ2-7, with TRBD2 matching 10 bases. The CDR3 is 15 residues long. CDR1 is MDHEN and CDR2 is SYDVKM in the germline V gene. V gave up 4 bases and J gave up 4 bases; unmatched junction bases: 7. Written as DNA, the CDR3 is TGTGCCAGCAGTTGGCTGACTAGCGGGTCATACGAGCAGTACTTC. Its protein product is CASSWLTSGSYEQYF.

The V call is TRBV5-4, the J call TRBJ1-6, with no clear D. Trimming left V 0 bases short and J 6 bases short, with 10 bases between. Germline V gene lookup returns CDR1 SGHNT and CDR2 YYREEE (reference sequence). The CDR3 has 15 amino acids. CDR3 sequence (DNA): TGTGCCAGCAGCTTGGGGGCTCGGAGTAATTCACCCCTCCACTTT. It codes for CASSLGARSNSPLHF.

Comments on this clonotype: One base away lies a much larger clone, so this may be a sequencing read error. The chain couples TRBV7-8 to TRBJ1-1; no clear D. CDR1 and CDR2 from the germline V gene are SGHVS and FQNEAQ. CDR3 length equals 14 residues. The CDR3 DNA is TGTGCCAGCAGCTCCGTGGGGTCTGACACTGAAGCTGTCTTT. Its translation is CASSSVGSDTEAVF.

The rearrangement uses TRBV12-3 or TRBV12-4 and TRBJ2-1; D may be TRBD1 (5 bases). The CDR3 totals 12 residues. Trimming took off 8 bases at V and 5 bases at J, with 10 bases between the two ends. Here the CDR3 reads CASGAVHNEQFF. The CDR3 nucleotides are TGTGCCAGCGGGGCGGTTCACAATGAGCAGTTCTTC.

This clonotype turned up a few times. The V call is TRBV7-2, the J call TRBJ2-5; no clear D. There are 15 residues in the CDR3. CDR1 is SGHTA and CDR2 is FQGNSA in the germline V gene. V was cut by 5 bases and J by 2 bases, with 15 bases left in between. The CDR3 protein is CASSHYYARQETQYF. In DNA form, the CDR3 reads TGTGCCAGCAGCCACTACTACGCCCGACAAGAGACCCAGTACTTC.